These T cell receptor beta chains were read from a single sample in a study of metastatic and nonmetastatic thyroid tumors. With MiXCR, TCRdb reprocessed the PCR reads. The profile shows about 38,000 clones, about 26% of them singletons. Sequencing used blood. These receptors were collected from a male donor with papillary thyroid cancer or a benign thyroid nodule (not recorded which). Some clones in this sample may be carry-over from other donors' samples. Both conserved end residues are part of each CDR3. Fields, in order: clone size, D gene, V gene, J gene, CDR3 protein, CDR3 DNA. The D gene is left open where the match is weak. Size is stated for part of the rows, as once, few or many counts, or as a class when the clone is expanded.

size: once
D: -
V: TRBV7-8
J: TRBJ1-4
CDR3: CASSLFVGANEKLFF
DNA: TGTGCCAGCAGCCTATTCGTGGGGGCTAATGAAAAACTGTTTTTT

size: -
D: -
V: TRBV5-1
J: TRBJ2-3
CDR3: CASSSGTGAGDTQYF
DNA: TGCGCCAGCAGCTCGGGGACGGGGGCTGGAGATACGCAGTATTTT

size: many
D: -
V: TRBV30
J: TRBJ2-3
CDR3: CAWIPGGTDTQYF
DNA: TGTGCCTGGATTCCCGGGGGCACAGATACGCAGTATTTT

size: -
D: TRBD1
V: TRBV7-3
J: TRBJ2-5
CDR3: CASSPGQGAGRTQYF
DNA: TGTGCCAGCAGCCCGGGACAGGGGGCGGGCAGGACCCAGTACTTC

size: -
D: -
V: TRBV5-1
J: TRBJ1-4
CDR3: CASSLGGFNEKLFF
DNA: TGCGCCAGCAGCTTAGGGGGGTTTAATGAAAAACTGTTTTTT

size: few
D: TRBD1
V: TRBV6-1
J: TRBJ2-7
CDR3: CASSIGQGFYEQYF
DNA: TGTGCCAGCAGTATCGGACAGGGGTTCTACGAGCAGTACTTC

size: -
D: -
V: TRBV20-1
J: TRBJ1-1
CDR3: CSARRGDTEAFF
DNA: TGCAGTGCTAGAAGAGGGGACACTGAAGCTTTCTTT

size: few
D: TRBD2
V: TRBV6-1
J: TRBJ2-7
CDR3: CASSETSGSNNEQYF
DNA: TGTGCCAGCAGTGAAACTAGCGGGAGTAATAACGAGCAGTACTTC

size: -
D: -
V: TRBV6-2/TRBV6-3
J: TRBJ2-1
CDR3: CASSYEKYNEQFF
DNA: TGTGCCAGCAGTTACGAGAAATACAATGAGCAGTTCTTC

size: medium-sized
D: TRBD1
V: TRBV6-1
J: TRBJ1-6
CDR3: CASSDGQDYNSPLHF
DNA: TGTGCCAGCAGTGACGGACAGGATTATAATTCACCCCTCCACTTT

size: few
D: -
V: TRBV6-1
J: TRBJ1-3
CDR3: CASTKGFGGNTIYF
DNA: TGTGCCAGCACTAAGGGGTTTGGTGGAAACACCATATATTTT

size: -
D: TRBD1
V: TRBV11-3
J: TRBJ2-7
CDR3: CASSLGAGGFSYEQYF
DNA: TGTGCCAGCAGCTTAGGGGCAGGGGGCTTCTCCTACGAGCAGTACTTC

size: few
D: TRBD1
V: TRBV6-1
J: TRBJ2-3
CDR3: CASSEATGDGADTQYF
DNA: TGTGCCAGCAGTGAAGCGACAGGGGACGGCGCAGATACGCAGTATTTT

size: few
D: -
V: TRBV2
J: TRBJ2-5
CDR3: CASNNQETQYF
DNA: TGTGCCAGCAACAACCAAGAGACCCAGTACTTC

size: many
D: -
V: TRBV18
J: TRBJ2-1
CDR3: CASSPPGTPKDEQFF
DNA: TGTGCCAGCTCACCACCGGGGACACCCAAGGATGAGCAGTTCTTC

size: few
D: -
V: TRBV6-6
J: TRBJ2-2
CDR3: CASSYEGYTGELFF
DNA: TGTGCCAGCAGTTACGAAGGTTACACCGGGGAGCTGTTTTTT

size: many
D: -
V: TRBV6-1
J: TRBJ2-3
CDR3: CASSEGRGGDTQYF
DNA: TGTGCCAGCAGTGAGGGCAGGGGGGGGGATACGCAGTATTTT

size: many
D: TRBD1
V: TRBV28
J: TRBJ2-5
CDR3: CASSPRTGVMVTQYF
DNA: TGTGCCAGCAGCCCCCGGACAGGGGTCATGGTGACCCAGTACTTC

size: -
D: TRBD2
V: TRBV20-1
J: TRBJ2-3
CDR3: CSARDFSPSGATDTQYF
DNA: TGCAGTGCTAGAGATTTCTCCCCTAGCGGGGCCACAGATACGCAGTATTTT

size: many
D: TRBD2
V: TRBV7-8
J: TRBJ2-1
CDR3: CASSLWALASGRALGNEQFF
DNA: TGTGCCAGCAGCTTATGGGCCCTGGCTAGCGGGAGGGCCCTCGGCAATGAGCAGTTCTTC

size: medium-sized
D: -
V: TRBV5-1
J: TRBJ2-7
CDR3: CASSLGLGGASYEQYF
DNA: TGCGCCAGCAGTTTGGGTTTAGGGGGAGCCTCCTACGAGCAGTACTTC

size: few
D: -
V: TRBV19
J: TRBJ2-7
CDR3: CASSEGGYEQYF
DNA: TGTGCCAGTAGTGAGGGCGGCTACGAGCAGTACTTC

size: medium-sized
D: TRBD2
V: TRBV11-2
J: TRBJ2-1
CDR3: CASSFVGRPDNEQFF
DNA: TGTGCCAGCAGCTTTGTCGGGAGGCCAGACAATGAGCAGTTCTTC

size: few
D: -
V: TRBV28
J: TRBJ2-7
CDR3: CASSSLSGKGEQYF
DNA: TGTGCCAGCAGTTCCTTATCTGGGAAGGGCGAGCAGTACTTC

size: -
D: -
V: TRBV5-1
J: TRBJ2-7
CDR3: CASSLAIWRARNYEQYF
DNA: TGCGCCAGCAGCTTGGCCATCTGGCGCGCGCGTAACTACGAGCAGTACTTC

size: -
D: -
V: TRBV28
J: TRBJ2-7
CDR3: CATTGQGHEQYF
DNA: TGTGCCACAACTGGGCAGGGCCACGAGCAGTACTTC

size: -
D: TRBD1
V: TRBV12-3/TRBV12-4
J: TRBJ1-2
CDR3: CASSWDRQYGYTF
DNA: TGTGCCAGCAGCTGGGACAGGCAGTATGGCTACACCTTC

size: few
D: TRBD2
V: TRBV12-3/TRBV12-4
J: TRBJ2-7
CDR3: CASSYLAGPYEQYF
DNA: TGTGCCAGCAGTTACCTAGCGGGGCCCTACGAGCAGTACTTC

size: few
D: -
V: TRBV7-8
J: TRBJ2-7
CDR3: CASSLRSGSAGEQYF
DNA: TGTGCCAGCAGCCTAAGGAGTGGGAGTGCCGGGGAGCAGTACTTC

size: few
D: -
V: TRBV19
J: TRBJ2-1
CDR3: CASSPRVLGSEQFF
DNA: TGTGCCAGTAGTCCCCGGGTCCTGGGGAGTGAGCAGTTCTTC

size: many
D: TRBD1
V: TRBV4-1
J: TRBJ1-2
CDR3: CASSDDRVGGYTF
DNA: TGCGCCAGCAGCGATGACAGGGTGGGTGGCTACACCTTC

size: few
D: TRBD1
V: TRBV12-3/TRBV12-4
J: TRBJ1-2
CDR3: CASRPDRGGYGYTF
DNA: TGTGCCAGCAGACCTGACAGGGGTGGCTATGGCTACACCTTC

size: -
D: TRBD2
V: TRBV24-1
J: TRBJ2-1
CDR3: CATSDSLAGAYNEQFF
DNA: TGTGCCACCAGTGATTCCCTAGCGGGGGCCTACAATGAGCAGTTCTTC

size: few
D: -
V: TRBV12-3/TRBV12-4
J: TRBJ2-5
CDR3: CASSLEVVVETQYF
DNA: TGTGCCAGCAGTTTAGAGGTCGTTGTCGAGACCCAGTACTTC

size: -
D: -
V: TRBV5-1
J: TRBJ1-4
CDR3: CASSLGQIATNEKLFF
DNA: TGCGCCAGCAGCTTGGGACAGATTGCAACTAATGAAAAACTGTTTTTT

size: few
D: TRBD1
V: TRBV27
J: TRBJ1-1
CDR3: CASTGEIQNTESFF
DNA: TGTGCCAGTACAGGGGAGATTCAGAACACTGAATCTTTCTTT

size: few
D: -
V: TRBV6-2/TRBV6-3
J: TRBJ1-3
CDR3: CASNPSSGNTIYF
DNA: TGTGCCAGCAACCCATCCTCTGGAAACACCATATATTTT

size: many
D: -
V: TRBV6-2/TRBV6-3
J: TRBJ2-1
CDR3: CASSYSIDYPSYNEQFF
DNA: TGTGCCAGCAGTTACTCGATAGACTATCCCTCCTACAATGAGCAGTTCTTC

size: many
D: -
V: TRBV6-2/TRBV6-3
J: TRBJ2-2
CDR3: CASSSGGSYTGELFF
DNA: TGTGCCAGCAGCTCTGGGGGGTCGTACACCGGGGAGCTGTTTTTT

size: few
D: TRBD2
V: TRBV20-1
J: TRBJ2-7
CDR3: CSGTQFGLAGKHSYEQYF
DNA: TGCAGTGGGACACAATTCGGACTAGCGGGAAAACATTCCTACGAGCAGTACTTC

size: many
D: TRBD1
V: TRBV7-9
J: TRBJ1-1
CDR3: CASSRGQGTEAFF
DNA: TGTGCCAGCAGCAGGGGACAGGGCACTGAAGCTTTCTTT

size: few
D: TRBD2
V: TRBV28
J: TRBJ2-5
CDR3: CASSGTSQETQYF
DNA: TGTGCCAGCAGCGGGACTAGTCAAGAGACCCAGTACTTC

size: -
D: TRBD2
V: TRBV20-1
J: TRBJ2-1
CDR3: CSAHRTSGSGEQFF
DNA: TGCAGTGCTCACAGGACTAGCGGGAGCGGTGAGCAGTTCTTC